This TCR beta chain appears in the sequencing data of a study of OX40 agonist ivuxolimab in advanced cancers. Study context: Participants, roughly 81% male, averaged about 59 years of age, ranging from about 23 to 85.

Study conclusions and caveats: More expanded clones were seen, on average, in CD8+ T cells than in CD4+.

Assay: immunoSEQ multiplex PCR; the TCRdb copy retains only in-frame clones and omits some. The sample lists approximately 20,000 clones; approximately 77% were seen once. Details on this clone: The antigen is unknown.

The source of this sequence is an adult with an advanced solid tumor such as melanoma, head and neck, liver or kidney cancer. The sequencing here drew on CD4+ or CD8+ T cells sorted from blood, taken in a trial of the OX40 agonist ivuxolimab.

The DNA of the CDR3 is TGTGCCAGCAGTTCCCCTCGGGGGCCAGATACGCAGTATTTT. It is translated as CASSSPRGPDTQYF. This rearrangement joins TRBV7-2 to TRBJ2-3, with D possibly called TRBD1 or TRBD2 (6 bases each). V dropped 6 bases and J dropped 4 bases, with 14 bases sitting between them. The CDR3 length is 14 residues. The germline CDR1 and CDR2 sequences are SGHTA and FQGNSA. Full variable domain (rest looked up from reference TRBV7-2 and TRBJ2-3): GAGVSQSPSNKVTEKGKDVELRCDPISGHTALYWYRQSLGQGLEFLIYFQGNSAPDKSGLPSDRFSAERTGGSVSTLTIQRTQQEDSAVYLCASSSPRGPDTQYFGPGTRLTVL.